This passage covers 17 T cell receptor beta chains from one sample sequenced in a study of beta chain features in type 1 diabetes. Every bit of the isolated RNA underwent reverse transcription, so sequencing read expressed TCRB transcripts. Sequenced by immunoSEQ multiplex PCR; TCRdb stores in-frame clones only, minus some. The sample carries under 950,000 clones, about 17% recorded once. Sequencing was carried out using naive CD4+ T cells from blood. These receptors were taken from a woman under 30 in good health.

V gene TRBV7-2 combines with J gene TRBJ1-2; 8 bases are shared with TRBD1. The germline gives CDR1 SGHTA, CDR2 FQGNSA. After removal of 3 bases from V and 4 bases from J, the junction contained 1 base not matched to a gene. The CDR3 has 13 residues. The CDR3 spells CASSFQGAYGYTF. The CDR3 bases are TGTGCCAGCAGCTTTCAGGGGGCCTATGGCTACACCTTC.

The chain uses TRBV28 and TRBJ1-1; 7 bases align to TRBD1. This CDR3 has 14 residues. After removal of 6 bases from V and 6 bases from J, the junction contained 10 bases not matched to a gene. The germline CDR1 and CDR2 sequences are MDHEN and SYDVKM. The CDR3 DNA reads TGTGCCAGCAGCCGTGACAGGGTTTATCCTGAAGCTTTCTTT. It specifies CASSRDRVYPEAFF. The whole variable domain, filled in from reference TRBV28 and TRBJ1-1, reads DVKVTQSSRYLVKRTGEKVFLECVQDMDHENMFWYRQDPGLGLRLIYFSYDVKMKEKGDIPEGYSVSREKKERFSLILESASTNQTSMYLCASSRDRVYPEAFFGQGTRLTVV.

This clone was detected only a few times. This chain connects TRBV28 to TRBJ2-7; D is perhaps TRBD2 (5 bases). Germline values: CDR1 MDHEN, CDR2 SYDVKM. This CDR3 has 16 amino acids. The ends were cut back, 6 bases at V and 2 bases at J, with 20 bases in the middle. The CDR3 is CASSTYGSGPTYEQYF. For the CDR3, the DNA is TGTGCCAGCAGCACCTATGGGAGCGGCCCCACCTACGAGCAGTACTTC.

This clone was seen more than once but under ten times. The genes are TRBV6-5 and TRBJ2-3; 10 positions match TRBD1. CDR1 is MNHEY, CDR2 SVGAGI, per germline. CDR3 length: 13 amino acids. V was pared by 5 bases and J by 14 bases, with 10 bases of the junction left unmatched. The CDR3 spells CASSPRLGQGLYF. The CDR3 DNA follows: TGTGCCAGCAGTCCAAGACTGGGACAGGGGTTGTATTTT.

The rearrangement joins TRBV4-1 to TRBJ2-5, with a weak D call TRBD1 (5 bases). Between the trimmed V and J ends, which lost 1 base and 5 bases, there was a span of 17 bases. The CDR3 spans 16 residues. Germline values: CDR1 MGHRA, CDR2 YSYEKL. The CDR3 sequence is CASSQVKWGDHETQYF. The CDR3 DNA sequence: TGCGCCAGCAGCCAAGTTAAGTGGGGCGATCATGAGACCCAGTACTTC.

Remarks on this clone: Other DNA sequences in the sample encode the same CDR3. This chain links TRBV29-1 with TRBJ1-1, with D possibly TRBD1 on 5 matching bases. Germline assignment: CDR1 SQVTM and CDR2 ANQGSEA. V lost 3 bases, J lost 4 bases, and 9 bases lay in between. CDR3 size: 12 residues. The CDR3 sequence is CSVDRGTTEAFF. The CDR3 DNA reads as TGCAGCGTTGATCGGGGGACCACTGAAGCTTTCTTT. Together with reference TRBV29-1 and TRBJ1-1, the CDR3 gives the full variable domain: SAVISQKPSRDICQRGTSLTIQCQVDSQVTMMFWYRQQPGQSLTLIATANQGSEATYESGFVIDKFPISRPNLTFSTLTVSNMSPEDSSIYLCSVDRGTTEAFFGQGTRLTVV.

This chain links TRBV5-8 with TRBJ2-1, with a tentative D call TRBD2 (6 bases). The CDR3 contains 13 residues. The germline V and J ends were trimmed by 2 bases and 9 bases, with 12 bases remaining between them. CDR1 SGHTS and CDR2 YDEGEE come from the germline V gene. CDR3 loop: CASSFGQGGEQFF. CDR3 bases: TGTGCCAGCAGCTTTGGGCAGGGAGGTGAGCAGTTCTTC.

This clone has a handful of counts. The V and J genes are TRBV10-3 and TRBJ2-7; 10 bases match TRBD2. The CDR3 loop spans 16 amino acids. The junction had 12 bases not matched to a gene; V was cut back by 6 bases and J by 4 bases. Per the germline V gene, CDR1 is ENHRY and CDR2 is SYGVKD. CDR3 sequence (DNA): TGTGCCATCAGGAGAGCGGGGGGGACAGGACCTTACGAGCAGTACTTC. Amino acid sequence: CAIRRAGGTGPYEQYF.

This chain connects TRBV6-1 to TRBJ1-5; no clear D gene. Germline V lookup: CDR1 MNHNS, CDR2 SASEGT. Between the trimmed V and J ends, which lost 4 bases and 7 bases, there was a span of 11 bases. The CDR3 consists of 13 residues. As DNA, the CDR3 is TGTGCCAGCAGTGTCGGAGGGCCCCAGCCCCAGCATTTT. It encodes CASSVGGPQPQHF.

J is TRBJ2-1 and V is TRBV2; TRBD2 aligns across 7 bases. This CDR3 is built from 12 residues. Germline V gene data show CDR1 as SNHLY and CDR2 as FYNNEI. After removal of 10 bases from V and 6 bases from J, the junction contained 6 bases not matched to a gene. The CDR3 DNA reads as TGTGCCACAAGACTAGCCAGCAATGAGCAGTTCTTC. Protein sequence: CATRLASNEQFF. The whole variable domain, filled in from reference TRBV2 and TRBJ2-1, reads EPEVTQTPSHQVTQMGQEVILRCVPISNHLYFYWYRQILGQKVEFLVSFYNNEISEKSEIFDDQFSVERPDGSNFTLKIRSTKLEDSAMYFCATRLASNEQFFGPGTRLTVL.

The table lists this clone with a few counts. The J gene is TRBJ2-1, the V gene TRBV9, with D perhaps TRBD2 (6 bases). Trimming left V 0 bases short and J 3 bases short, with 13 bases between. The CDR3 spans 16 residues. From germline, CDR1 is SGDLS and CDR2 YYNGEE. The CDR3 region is CASSVDPGGDYNEQFF. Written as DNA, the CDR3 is TGTGCCAGCAGCGTAGACCCTGGCGGGGACTACAATGAGCAGTTCTTC.

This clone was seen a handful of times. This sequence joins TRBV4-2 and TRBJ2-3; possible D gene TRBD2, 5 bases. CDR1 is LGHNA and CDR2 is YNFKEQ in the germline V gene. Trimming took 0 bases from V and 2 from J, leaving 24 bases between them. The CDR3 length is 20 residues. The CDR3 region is CASSQERIEGLARATDTQYF. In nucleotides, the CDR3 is TGTGCCAGCAGCCAAGAAAGGATAGAAGGGCTAGCACGGGCCACAGATACGCAGTATTTT.

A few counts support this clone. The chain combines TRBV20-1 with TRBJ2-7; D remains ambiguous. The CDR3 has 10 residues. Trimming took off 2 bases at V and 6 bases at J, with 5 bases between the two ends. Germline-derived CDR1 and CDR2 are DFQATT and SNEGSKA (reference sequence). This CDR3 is CSARKVEQYF. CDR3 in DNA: TGCAGTGCTAGAAAGGTCGAGCAGTACTTC.

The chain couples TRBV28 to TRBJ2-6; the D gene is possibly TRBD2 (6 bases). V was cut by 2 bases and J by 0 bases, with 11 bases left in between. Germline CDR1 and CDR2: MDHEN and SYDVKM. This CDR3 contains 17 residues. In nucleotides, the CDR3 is TGTGCCAGCAGTTTAGGTGCCGGGGGCTCTGGGGCCAACGTCCTGACTTTC. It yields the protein CASSLGAGGSGANVLTF.

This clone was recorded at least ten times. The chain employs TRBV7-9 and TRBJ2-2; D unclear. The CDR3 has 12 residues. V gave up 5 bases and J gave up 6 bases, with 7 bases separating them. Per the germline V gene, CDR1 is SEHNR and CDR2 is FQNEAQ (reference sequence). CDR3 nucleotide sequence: TGTGCCAGCAGCAAGGGCTCCGGGGAGCTGTTTTTT. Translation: CASSKGSGELFF.

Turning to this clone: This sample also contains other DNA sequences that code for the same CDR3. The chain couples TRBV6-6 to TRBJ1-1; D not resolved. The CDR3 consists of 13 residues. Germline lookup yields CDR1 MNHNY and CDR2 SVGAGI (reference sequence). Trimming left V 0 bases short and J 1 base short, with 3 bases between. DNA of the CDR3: TGTGCCAGCAGTTACTCGACGAACACTGAAGCTTTCTTT. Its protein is CASSYSTNTEAFF.

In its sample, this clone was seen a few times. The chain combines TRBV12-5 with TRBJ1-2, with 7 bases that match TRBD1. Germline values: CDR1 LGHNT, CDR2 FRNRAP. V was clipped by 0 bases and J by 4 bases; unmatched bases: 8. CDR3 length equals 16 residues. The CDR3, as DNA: TGTGCTAGTGGTTTGGTACTTGGGACAGTGGTCTATGGCTACACCTTC. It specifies CASGLVLGTVVYGYTF.